This T cell receptor (beta chain) is drawn from a study of CD8 T cells in Susac syndrome (dated by TCRdb to about 2019). Study-level background: Repertoire sequencing was used to test whether CD8+ T cell activation and differentiation in Susac syndrome was antigen driven. On the study overall, not on this receptor specifically: The number of individuals in the TCR sequencing and HLA analysis was acknowledged as relatively small.

V is cut by 5 bases and J by 4 bases, and the space between the germline ends is 15 bases. Via the germline V gene, CDR1 is SGHRS and CDR2 YFSETQ. The CDR3 numbers 15 residues from cysteine through phenylalanine. CDR3 DNA only is kept here, 45 bases in frame from base 1. High-throughput TCR beta sequencing profiled peripheral blood CD8+ and CD4+ T cells from healthy donors, Susac syndrome patients and multiple sclerosis patients. The multiple sclerosis controls were treatment-naive patients whose relapsing-remitting disease, either stable or active, fulfilled the revised McDonald criteria. Bulk CD8+ and CD4+ T cells were purified by magnetic negative isolation, whereas CD8+ TEMRA cells were enriched by FACS. Blood was collected in EDTA tubes and processed within 24 hours, with PBMCs isolated through density gradient centrifugation. PBMCs intended for TCR sequencing were cryopreserved in liquid nitrogen and were subsequently thawed in a 37 degrees C water bath. A purity of at least 90% was achieved for sorted or isolated CD4+, CD8+ and CD8+ TEMRA cells.

RNA was extracted with the RNeasy kit and about 0.5 to 1 ug was reverse transcribed using random hexamers. The immunoSEQ multiplex PCR assay, which covers 54 Vbeta and 13 Jbeta segments, was used to amplify TCR beta CDR3 regions. To correct PCR amplification bias, a synthetic template baseline was used for both primer optimization and computational correction. Per the authors' processing: Reads were annotated to V, D and J genes per IMGT and analyzed with immunoSEQ Analyzer, keeping only productive sequences. To calculate clonality, Shannon entropy was normalized by log2 of the number of productive unique sequences and then subtracted from one. For each patient and control, public and private clones were evaluated among the 100 most prevalent clones. A clone was defined as Susac-specific if it was absent from the healthy and MS cohorts, from roughly 1,000 published viral clones and from other ImmuneACCESS disease sequences. The public sequencing data were trimmed at Q25 with fastp and processed into clonotypes with MiXCR by TCRdb, which kept only in-frame beta chains. Identical CDR3 protein sequences are pooled into one entry, listed with their most common genes and DNA. The V and J calls were not made by the authors but by TCRdb's processing. Within this sample are fewer than 350,000 distinct CDR3 sequences, with 92% of them counted one time only. The top ten constitute 0.065% of the sample.

As to this clonotype: Its antigen is still unknown. No much larger clone is present one base from it, and per-base qualities are unavailable.

This chain joins TRBV5-1 to TRBJ2-2; the D gene is not confidently resolved. Sequencing was performed on CD4+ T cells from PBMCs. This receptor was taken from a human donor with multiple sclerosis. The DNA sequence reads TGCGCCAGCAGACTGGGGTATGGTAGCACCGGGGAGCTGTTTTTT. Translated, it reads CASRLGYGSTGELFF.